This record concerns one T cell receptor beta chain sequence. These data originate in a study of blood T cells in healthy people across ages. The second PCR ran roughly 7 to 11 cycles with a sample-barcoded 5' primer and J-beta primers. TCRdb used MiXCR to reprocess the 5' RACE reads, holding one entry per CDR3 protein. This table holds around 500,000 distinct CDR3 sequences, about 29% found once. Looked up from germline, CDR1 is ENHRY and CDR2 is SYGVKD. The CDR3 is made up of 15 amino acids. V lost 8 bases and J lost 2, with 16 bases in between. Separately, the same data were catalogued under a study of T cells of mothers and their children. As reported in that work: Reads recorded for TCR beta CDR3 numbered over 8.5 million per mother and approximately 3.2 million per child. Unrelated mother-child pairs always had slightly, but never significantly, lower normalized overlap than related pairs.

The rearrangement links TRBV10-3 to TRBJ1-5; no clear D. The source is a boy aged 2 to 10 in good health. Sequenced sample: blood. The CDR3: CAISDPSVGNQPQHF. The CDR3 region has the DNA TGTGCCATCTCGGACCCCTCAGTGGGCAATCAGCCCCAGCATTTT.